This T cell receptor (beta chain) was identified during a study of CD8+ T cells in alopecia areata. The treatment is: oral pan-JAK inhibitor, 5-10 mg twice daily. Trimming removed 5 bases from V and 0 bases from J, with 11 bases in between. The CDR3 contains 15 residues. The V gene's germline CDR1 is SGHTA and CDR2 FQGNSA. In each case, RNA was isolated and then reverse transcribed into cDNA as the sequencing template. Profiled with immunoSEQ multiplex PCR; TCRdb holds only in-frame clones, not every one. The sample shows some 170,000 clones, about 54% of them seen only once. The TCR sequence derives from a human donor with alopecia areata. The V call is TRBV7-2, the J call TRBJ2-1; D remains ambiguous. The sample here was CD4+ T cells sorted from blood, taken between weeks 55 and 65, from a patient treated with tofacitinib. CDR3: CASSTQAYSYNEQFF. The CDR3 DNA reads as TGTGCCAGCAGCACCCAGGCTTACTCCTACAATGAGCAGTTCTTC.